This T cell receptor beta chain was identified in a study of identical twins. This clonotype was seen only a few times. Its antigen remains unknown. Overall study findings and caveats: Excess sharing by twins proved weaker in beta out-of-frame sequences. Cross-sectional statistics, not tracking of the same donors, supported the conclusions. Low generation probability was overrepresented in out-of-frame alpha sequences shared by twins.

TCRdb re-called the 5' RACE reads through MiXCR, storing one row per CDR3 protein. The data contain about 810,000 distinct CDR3 sequences, roughly 12% of them singletons. The CDR3 extends over 15 amino acids. With V trimmed by 2 bases and J by 6 bases, 5 bases remained unmatched. These data also formed part of another study, on yellow fever vaccine responses in identical twins. That source notes: The T cell response to vaccination in identical twins was reportedly partly convergent and partly personalized.

The gene calls are TRBV12-3 or TRBV12-4 and TRBJ1-5, with 9 bases matching TRBD1. The sequence came from a woman under 30 in good health. Sequenced sample: PBMCs. CDR3 residues: CASSLRGQGIQPQHF. CDR3 DNA: TGTGCCAGCAGTTTACGTGGACAGGGGATTCAGCCCCAGCATTTT.